This T cell receptor beta chain was captured by sequencing in a study of CD8 T cells in ankylosing spondylitis. Germline loops: CDR1 GTSNPN, CDR2 SVGIG (reference sequence). The V end was cut by 2 bases, the J end by 10 bases, with 14 bases between. There are 12 residues in the CDR3. General observations from the study: Characteristic, it appeared, of ankylosing spondylitis blood was a TCR beta motif of fewer than 10 highly homologous variants. Disease-linked clones displayed a CD8+ phenotype and appeared relatively rarely in peripheral blood.

A single record per CDR3 protein comes from TCRdb applying MiXCR to the 5' RACE reads. The sample shows some 700,000 distinct CDR3 sequences, around 20% of them seen only once. This clonotype turned up a few times. Antigen unknown. The chain employs TRBV30 and TRBJ1-2, with TRBD1 as a possible D gene (6 bases). The TCR originated in a male donor with ankylosing spondylitis. Sequencing input: blood, either unsorted or a sorted T cell fraction (not recorded which). In DNA, the CDR3 is TGTGCCTGGAGTTTAACAGGGAAGGCCTACACCTTC. Protein product: CAWSLTGKAYTF.